A selection of T cell receptor beta chains follows, all from one sample in a study of T cells expressing NK-cell markers. TCRdb reanalyzed the 5' RACE reads and collapses them to one entry per CDR3 protein, without DNA. Here the sample table reports about 460,000 distinct CDR3 sequences. Sequencing was carried out using blood T cells: a sorted CD56 or NKG2C T cell subset, CD4+ or CD8+ T cells, or bulk PBMC T cells (not recorded which). All receptors derive from a woman between 50 and 59 years old in good health. CDR3s include the opening cysteine and the closing phenylalanine or tryptophan.

v_call	j_call	cdr3_aa
TRBV14	TRBJ1-5	CASSQVPYAGPQHF
TRBV6-6	TRBJ1-5	CASSRSGQGSSGQPQHF
TRBV28	TRBJ2-1	CASSLTLAETTPSSYNEQFF
TRBV11-2	TRBJ2-5	CASSLGFLLGETQYF
TRBV2	TRBJ1-4	CASSEPPGGGYFEKLFF
TRBV5-1	TRBJ2-1	CASSPVGHEQFF
TRBV6-2/TRBV6-3	TRBJ2-2	CASSYQGSGTGELFF
TRBV10-3	TRBJ2-7	CASGGTSSYEQYF
TRBV29-1	TRBJ2-7	CSVGDRMEQYF
TRBV5-1	TRBJ1-1	CASSVDGNGEAFF
TRBV12-3/TRBV12-4	TRBJ2-7	CASSSPYEQYF
TRBV7-6	TRBJ2-5	CASSLVQLAGAQETQYF
TRBV29-1	TRBJ2-1	CSVVGRASFNEQFF
TRBV20-1	TRBJ2-3	CSASETIAGGRTDTQYF
TRBV7-9	TRBJ2-1	CASSSWGSVVYNEQFF
TRBV25-1	TRBJ2-1	CASSEYWNEQFF
TRBV25-1	TRBJ2-1	CASSESRTSGSLGPVSSYNEQFF
TRBV4-1	TRBJ2-6	CASSLSGGTGYSGANVLTF
TRBV7-2	TRBJ2-3	CASSTNLGGATSTDTQYF
TRBV6-1	TRBJ2-2	CASKGGSVLTGELFF
TRBV12-3/TRBV12-4	TRBJ2-5	CASSPSPGLADQETQYF
TRBV12-3/TRBV12-4	TRBJ1-4	CASSFFREKLFF
TRBV7-9	TRBJ2-1	CASSLEAGHEQFF
TRBV4-1	TRBJ1-4	CASSQGQGRYNEKLFF
TRBV20-1	TRBJ2-7	CSATRVASEQYF
TRBV7-9	TRBJ2-1	CASTNFPLTGEYNEQFF
TRBV5-1	TRBJ1-5	CASSLFPGANQPQHF
TRBV11-3	TRBJ2-7	CASSRLRQATYEQYF
TRBV6-1	TRBJ1-5	CASSYDRADQPQHF
TRBV24-1	TRBJ2-7	CASQGQGASEQYF
TRBV29-1	TRBJ2-2	CSVLEGGTGELFF
TRBV3-1	TRBJ2-3	CASSQGRLTSTDTQYF
TRBV2	TRBJ2-7	CASSTGGTYEQYF
TRBV19	TRBJ2-2	CASSVTSNTGELFF
TRBV29-1	TRBJ2-5	CSVDGGSGLAQETQYF
TRBV20-1	TRBJ1-1	CSARETVNTEAFF
TRBV10-3	TRBJ2-5	CATRQSGQAKETQYF
TRBV18	TRBJ1-1	CASSPPVPVNTEAFF
TRBV20-1	TRBJ2-3	CSVPGTSTDTQYF
TRBV2	TRBJ1-3	CAWKRDGNTIYF
TRBV29-1	TRBJ2-3	CSVGGRSSTDTQYF
TRBV2	TRBJ2-3	CASSEALTRTSSCTDTQYF
TRBV12-3/TRBV12-4	TRBJ2-1	CASSLPGPRKFF
TRBV10-3	TRBJ2-7	CAIRVTPIGGTYEQYF
TRBV20-1	TRBJ2-3	CSAPSSGRWGHTQYF
TRBV12-3/TRBV12-4	TRBJ2-1	CASSLRTSWEQFF
TRBV5-1	TRBJ2-7	CASSRRSGRINEQYF
TRBV9	TRBJ2-3	CASSAAAGGAQYF
TRBV20-1	TRBJ2-3	CSASREGEKGTDTQYF